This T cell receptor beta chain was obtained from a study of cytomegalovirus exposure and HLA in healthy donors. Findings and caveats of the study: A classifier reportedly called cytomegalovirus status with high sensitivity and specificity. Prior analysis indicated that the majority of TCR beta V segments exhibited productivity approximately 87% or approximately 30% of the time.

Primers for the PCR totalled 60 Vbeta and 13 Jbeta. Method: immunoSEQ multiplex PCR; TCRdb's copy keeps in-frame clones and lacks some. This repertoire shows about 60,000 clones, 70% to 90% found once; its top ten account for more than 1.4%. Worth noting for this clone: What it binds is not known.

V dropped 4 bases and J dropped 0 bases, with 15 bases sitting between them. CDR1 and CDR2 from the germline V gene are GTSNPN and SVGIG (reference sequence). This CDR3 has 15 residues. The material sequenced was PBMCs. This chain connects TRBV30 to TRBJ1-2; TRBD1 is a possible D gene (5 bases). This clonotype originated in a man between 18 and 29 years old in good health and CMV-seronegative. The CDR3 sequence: CAWTLGGAANYGYTF. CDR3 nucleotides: TGTGCCTGGACCCTAGGAGGGGCAGCTAACTATGGCTACACCTTC. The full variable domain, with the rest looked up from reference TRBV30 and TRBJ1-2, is SQTIHQWPATLVQPVGSPLSLECTVEGTSNPNLYWYRQAAGRGLQLLFYSVGIGQISSEVPQNLSASRPQDRQFILSSKKLLLSDSGFYLCAWTLGGAANYGYTFGSGTRLTVV.